The rows below give T cell receptor beta chains drawn from one sample of a study of T cell changes during pregnancy in multiple sclerosis. Libraries were prepared by immunoSEQ multiplex PCR; TCRdb keeps only in-frame clonotypes and omits some of them. Of roughly 29,000 clones listed, around 94% are singletons. Here the sequenced sample was CD8+ T cells from peripheral blood mononuclear cells, taken before pregnancy. All receptors derive from a female donor with multiple sclerosis, enrolled in a pregnancy study. Each CDR3 is given with its conserved first and last residue. The order of the fields is D gene, clone size, J gene, V gene, CDR3 DNA, CDR3 protein. A D gene is named only where the DNA matches it firmly. Some rows mark clone size as missing; the rest say once, few, many or name a class of expanded clone.

.,.,TRBJ2-1,TRBV7-9,TGTGCCAGCAGCTTCCAGAACCACAATGAGCAGTTCTTC,CASSFQNHNEQFF
.,.,TRBJ2-7,TRBV4-3,TGCGCCAGCAGCCAAGACCCTATGGGGAGCTCCTACGAGCAGTACTTC,CASSQDPMGSSYEQYF
TRBD2,.,TRBJ2-7,TRBV6-1,TGTGCCAGCAGTGGACCACCCAGGACTAGCTTAAATTCACCCTACGAGCAGTACTTC,CASSGPPRTSLNSPYEQYF
.,.,TRBJ1-1,TRBV21-1,TGTGCCAGCAGCAAAGCGCTGACAGGAAACACTGAAGCTTTCTTT,CASSKALTGNTEAFF
TRBD2,.,TRBJ2-3,TRBV10-3,TGTGCCATCAGTGGTGGGACTAGCGGGGGGGAGAGCACAGATACGCAGTATTTT,CAISGGTSGGESTDTQYF
.,.,TRBJ2-2,TRBV28,TGTGCCTGCCTGGTCAGAAACACCGGGGAGCTGTTTTTT,CACLVRNTGELFF
.,.,TRBJ2-1,TRBV19,TGTGCCAGTAGTCCTCCGGGATTCATCTACAATGAGCAGTTCTTC,CASSPPGFIYNEQFF
.,.,TRBJ2-1,TRBV15,TGTGCCACCAGCTCCCGAGGAGGGTTTTTCAATGAGCAGTTCTTC,CATSSRGGFFNEQFF
TRBD2,few,TRBJ2-1,TRBV19,TGTGCCAGTAACCTACTAGCGGGAGCGGGTAATGAGCAGTTCTTC,CASNLLAGAGNEQFF
.,once,TRBJ2-5,TRBV9,TGTGCCAGCAGCGTGGACCGCGAGGGTTGGGAGACCCAGTACTTC,CASSVDREGWETQYF
.,.,TRBJ1-2,TRBV6-5,TGTGCCAGCAGTTACTCTACAGGGAATGGCTACACCTTC,CASSYSTGNGYTF
TRBD2,.,TRBJ2-2,TRBV7-9,TGTGCCAGCAGCCCTACTAGCGGGAGAGACACCGGGGAGCTGTTTTTT,CASSPTSGRDTGELFF
TRBD1,.,TRBJ1-1,TRBV6-6,TGTGCCAGCAGTTACCCCGAGGGGCTCAGGGGGACTGAAGCTTTCTTT,CASSYPEGLRGTEAFF
TRBD2,medium-sized,TRBJ2-5,TRBV9,TGTGCCAGCAGCGTAGGAAACGGGGGGGCCTTGGAGACCCAGTACTTC,CASSVGNGGALETQYF
.,.,TRBJ1-4,TRBV11-2,TGTGCCAGCAGCTTAGGATCTACAACTAATGAAAAACTGTTTTTT,CASSLGSTTNEKLFF
.,.,TRBJ1-5,TRBV7-2,TGTGCCAGCAGCGTTCTTTCTCAGTTATATAGCAATCAGCCCCAGCATTTT,CASSVLSQLYSNQPQHF
TRBD2,once,TRBJ2-1,TRBV6-4,TGTGCCAGCAGTAGGGAGCGGGAGGGCGGCAATGAGCAGTTCTTC,CASSREREGGNEQFF
TRBD1,.,TRBJ1-2,TRBV7-6,TGTGCCAGCAGCTTAGGAAACCCAGGGGGAAGCTATGGCTACACCTTC,CASSLGNPGGSYGYTF
.,.,TRBJ1-5,TRBV6-6,TGTGCCAGCAGTTACTACGGGGGCAATCAGCCCCAGCATTTT,CASSYYGGNQPQHF
TRBD2,.,TRBJ2-3,TRBV6-5,TGTGCCAGCAGTTCCGAGCGGGAGGGGAACACAGATACGCAGTATTTT,CASSSEREGNTDTQYF
.,.,TRBJ1-2,TRBV19,TGTGCCAGTAGTATAAGTATGGAGAATGGCTACACCTTC,CASSISMENGYTF
TRBD1,few,TRBJ1-1,TRBV27,TGTGCCAGCAGTGTAGACAGGGGCACTGAAGCTTTCTTT,CASSVDRGTEAFF
TRBD2,once,TRBJ2-1,TRBV18,TGTGCCAGCTCACGAACGGGACTAGCGGACTACAATGAGCAGTTCTTC,CASSRTGLADYNEQFF
TRBD2,.,TRBJ2-7,TRBV5-1,TGCGCCAGCAGCCCGTCCGGGAGGGGAGCTTACGAGCAGTACTTC,CASSPSGRGAYEQYF
.,.,TRBJ1-1,TRBV7-6,TGTGCCAGCAGCTTATCGCCCCGGACTTCTAAATTAAGCACTGAAGCTTTCTTT,CASSLSPRTSKLSTEAFF
.,.,TRBJ2-2,TRBV5-1,TGCGCCAGCAGCTTGGCCGAGGCTAGCCGTGATCCCCGGGAGCTGTTTTTT,CASSLAEASRDPRELFF
.,.,TRBJ2-7,TRBV27,TGTGCCAGCAGTTTATCCCCGGACAGTTCGCAGTACTTC,CASSLSPDSSQYF